These 32 T cell receptor beta chains came from one sample sequenced in a study of blood T cells in healthy people across ages. A J-beta primer mix and a sample-barcoded 5' primer were used in a second PCR of about 7 to 12 cycles. TCRdb reprocessed the 5' RACE reads with MiXCR, giving one entry per CDR3 protein. The sample includes 800,000 or so distinct CDR3 sequences, 35% to 60% seen only once; the top ten take about a sixth. The sample consisted of blood. Every receptor here comes from an elderly man in good health.

The genes are TRBV3-1 and TRBJ2-7; tentatively, D is TRBD1 (5 bases). Looked up from germline, CDR1 is LGHDT and CDR2 is YNNKEL (reference sequence). The CDR3 has 13 residues. The V gene lost 1 base and the J gene lost 10 bases, with 14 bases spanning the gap. The CDR3, as DNA: TGTGCCAGCAGCCAAGCAGTAACAAGGGGACAGTACTTC. Residues: CASSQAVTRGQYF.

This clonotype occurred a few times. The chain uses TRBV6-1 and TRBJ2-2; the match to TRBD2 covers 13 bases. Germline lookup yields CDR1 MNHNS and CDR2 SASEGT. V trimming: 6 bases; J trimming: 5 bases; junction bases outside the gene matches: 6. CDR3 length: 16 residues. The CDR3, as DNA: TGTGCCAGCAGAAAAAAGGGACTAGCGGGAACCGGGGAGCTGTTTTTT. This translates into CASRKKGLAGTGELFF.

The chain has TRBV3-1 and TRBJ2-1; tentatively, D is TRBD1 (5 bases). This CDR3 contains 16 residues. The V gene's germline CDR1 is LGHDT and CDR2 YNNKEL (reference sequence). The ends were cut back, 5 bases at V and 8 bases at J, with 22 bases in the middle. In DNA form, the CDR3 reads TGTGCCAGCAGCGCAAGGGGCAGAAGTCTCCTCCATGAGCAGTTCTTC. Residues: CASSARGRSLLHEQFF.

This clonotype was seen repeatedly, ten times or more. This chain links TRBV27 with TRBJ2-3; 7 bases match TRBD1. From germline, CDR1 is MNHEY and CDR2 SMNVEV (reference sequence). The J segment lost 5 bases and the V segment lost 2 bases, leaving 4 bases of the junction unmatched. The CDR3 loop spans 14 amino acids. CDR3 DNA sequence: TGTGCCAGCAGTTTAACAGGGGATTTAGATACGCAGTATTTT. Translation: CASSLTGDLDTQYF.

Ten or more counts support this clonotype. The gene calls are TRBV7-9 and TRBJ2-7; maybe TRBD1 (5 bases). The CDR3 runs to 14 residues. V lost 5 bases and J 0 bases, leaving 11 bases between the germline ends. CDR1 is SEHNR and CDR2 is FQNEAQ in the germline V gene (reference sequence). This chain's CDR3 is CASSRQLDSYEQYF. CDR3 sequence (DNA): TGTGCCAGCAGCCGACAGCTGGACTCCTACGAGCAGTACTTC. The full variable domain, completed using reference TRBV7-9 and TRBJ2-7, is DTGVSQNPRHKITKRGQNVTFRCDPISEHNRLYWYRQTLGQGPEFLTYFQNEAQLEKSRLLSDRFSAERPKGSFSTLEIQRTEQGDSAMYLCASSRQLDSYEQYFGPGTRLTVT.

V is TRBV20-1 and J is TRBJ2-2; a possible D gene is TRBD1 (7 bases). The CDR3 totals 20 residues. Trimming pared 1 base from V and 2 bases from J, leaving 26 bases between. Germline V gene lookup returns CDR1 DFQATT and CDR2 SNEGSKA (reference sequence). In nucleotides, the CDR3 is TGCAGTGCTAGAGGGGGGCTGACAGGGCAACCGGGGACTAACACCGGGGAGCTGTTTTTT. Protein sequence: CSARGGLTGQPGTNTGELFF.

This clonotype was counted only a few times. CDR3 DNA: TGTGCCACCAGCAGAGTAGCGGGACCAACCGGGGAGCTGTTTTTT. Translation: CATSRVAGPTGELFF. V gene TRBV15 combines with J gene TRBJ2-2; 8 bases align to TRBD2. The CDR3 loop spans 15 amino acids. In germline, CDR1 is LNHNV, CDR2 YYDKDF (reference sequence). The trim removed 1 base at V and 5 bases at J, leaving 3 bases unmatched. Looking up the rest from reference TRBV15 and TRBJ2-2 gives the full variable domain: DAMVIQNPRYQVTQFGKPVTLSCSQTLNHNVMYWYQQKSSQAPKLLFHYYDKDFNNEADTPDNFQSRRPNTSFCFLDIRSPGLGDTAMYLCATSRVAGPTGELFFGEGSRLTVL.

This clonotype was seen only once. The genes are TRBV20-1 and TRBJ2-5; perhaps TRBD2 as D (6 bases). V gave up 0 bases and J gave up 3 bases, with 8 bases separating them. CDR3 length equals 13 residues. The germline V gene encodes CDR1 DFQATT and CDR2 SNEGSKA (reference sequence). The CDR3 bases are TGCAGTGCTAGAGATGCGGGGAAAGAGACCCAGTACTTC. Amino acids: CSARDAGKETQYF.

This clonotype has only a few counts. This sequence joins TRBV9 and TRBJ2-1, with 9 bases aligning to TRBD2. CDR3 length: 17 amino acids. V trimming: 4 bases; J trimming: 1 base; junction bases outside the gene matches: 9. Looked up from germline, CDR1 is SGDLS and CDR2 is YYNGEE. This chain's CDR3 is CASSPWTSVVSYNEQFF. The CDR3 coding sequence is TGTGCCAGCAGCCCATGGACTAGCGTCGTTTCCTACAATGAGCAGTTCTTC.

This clonotype has only a few counts. CDR3 sequence (DNA): TGTGCCAGCAGCGTCCTTAGCGGGAGGGTCCACAATGAGCAGTTCTTC. Translated, it gives CASSVLSGRVHNEQFF. This chain links TRBV7-9 with TRBJ2-1; 11 bases line up with TRBD2. J gave up 5 bases and V 5 bases, and 8 bases lay outside the gene matches. The CDR3 has 16 residues. CDR1 and CDR2 (germline): SEHNR, FQNEAQ (reference sequence).

The rearrangement uses TRBV12-3 or TRBV12-4 and TRBJ2-1; 13 bases are shared with TRBD2. This CDR3 has 16 amino acids. Trimming at V came to 4 bases and at J to 10 bases, leaving 10 bases not matched to a gene. The CDR3 loop reads CASSSPGLAGSYEQFF. The CDR3 DNA reads as TGTGCCAGCAGTTCTCCGGGACTAGCGGGATCCTACGAGCAGTTCTTC.

The rearrangement joins TRBV6-1 to TRBJ2-1; D gene unclear. The CDR3 extends over 11 amino acids. Germline CDR1 reads MNHNS; CDR2 reads SASEGT. V lost 10 bases, J lost 4 bases, and 8 bases lay in between. The CDR3 is CAISPYNEQFF. The DNA of the CDR3 is TGTGCCATCTCACCTTACAATGAGCAGTTCTTC.

This clonotype was picked up a small number of times. V is TRBV9 and J is TRBJ2-2; D remains unclear. The CDR3 is 14 residues long. V gave up 0 bases and J gave up 7 bases, with 10 bases separating them. Germline CDR1 reads SGDLS; CDR2 reads YYNGEE. In nucleotides, the CDR3 is TGTGCCAGCAGCGTAGCTCTGGCGGACGGGGAGCTGTTTTTT. This translates into CASSVALADGELFF.

The V gene is TRBV12-3 or TRBV12-4, the J gene TRBJ2-5; D gene uncertain. The CDR3 extends over 13 amino acids. Trimming cost V 8 bases and J 2 bases, with 12 bases left between them. The CDR3 region has the DNA TGTGCCAGCGGGATAAAGGCACAAGAGACCCAGTACTTC. Translation: CASGIKAQETQYF.

The sample holds one count of this clonotype. The V gene is TRBV6-6, the J gene TRBJ1-5; D not resolved. Per germline, CDR1 MNHNY and CDR2 SVGAGI (reference sequence). V lost 6 bases, J lost 2 bases, and 14 bases lay in between. There are 15 residues in the CDR3. Here the CDR3 reads CASRQGGGGNQPQHF. For the CDR3, the DNA is TGTGCCAGCAGACAAGGCGGCGGGGGCAATCAGCCCCAGCATTTT.

The chain joins TRBV20-1 to TRBJ2-1; no firm D call. The CDR3 loop spans 16 amino acids. The V and J ends lost 0 bases and 0 bases respectively, with 12 bases between them. Germline CDR1 and CDR2: DFQATT and SNEGSKA (reference sequence). The CDR3 bases are TGCAGTGCTAGAGATCGGCCAGAGAGCTCCTACAATGAGCAGTTCTTC. This sequence encodes CSARDRPESSYNEQFF.

V usage is TRBV9 and J usage is TRBJ2-5; the D is unclear. The CDR3 length is 16 residues. The germline V and J ends were trimmed by 2 bases and 4 bases, with 18 bases remaining between them. Germline loops: CDR1 SGDLS, CDR2 YYNGEE. This chain's CDR3 is CASSVGGGGSGETQYF. The CDR3 nucleotides are TGTGCCAGCAGCGTGGGTGGCGGCGGATCAGGAGAGACCCAGTACTTC.

This clonotype was found a few times. The V and J genes are TRBV7-2 and TRBJ2-1; D gene ambiguous. Deletions cut 5 bases from V and 4 bases from J, with 12 bases between. The CDR3 covers 14 residues. The germline gives CDR1 SGHTA, CDR2 FQGNSA. The CDR3 here is CASSRRSFYNEQFF. The DNA for the CDR3 is TGTGCCAGCAGCAGACGATCTTTTTACAATGAGCAGTTCTTC.

This clonotype was found a few times. V usage is TRBV15 and J usage is TRBJ2-7, with D possibly being TRBD1 (5 bases). V gave up 5 bases and J gave up 5 bases, with 16 bases separating them. The CDR3 is 14 residues long. The germline V gene encodes CDR1 LNHNV and CDR2 YYDKDF (reference sequence). In nucleotides, the CDR3 is TGTGCCACCAGCGGCCCCAGGGTTAGCAACGAGCAGTACTTC. Translation: CATSGPRVSNEQYF. Variable domain in full (rest from reference TRBV15 and TRBJ2-7): DAMVIQNPRYQVTQFGKPVTLSCSQTLNHNVMYWYQQKSSQAPKLLFHYYDKDFNNEADTPDNFQSRRPNTSFCFLDIRSPGLGDTAMYLCATSGPRVSNEQYFGPGTRLTVT.

This clonotype occurred a few times. The V and J genes are TRBV12-3 or TRBV12-4 and TRBJ2-1, with D perhaps being TRBD1 or TRBD2 (6 bases each). This CDR3 region has 15 residues. V lost 6 bases to trimming and J lost 4 bases, with 16 bases between them. For the CDR3, the DNA is TGTGCCAGCAGAGGAGGGGGGTGGGAATACAATGAGCAGTTCTTC. Protein: CASRGGGWEYNEQFF.

The V gene is TRBV14, the J gene TRBJ1-1, with D unclear. The V gene lost 0 bases and the J gene lost 4 bases, with 9 bases spanning the gap. This CDR3 contains 14 residues. Germline CDR1 SGHDN, CDR2 FVKESK. The CDR3 DNA is TGTGCCAGCAGCCAAGAAGGGCGGGGCACTGAAGCTTTCTTT. It specifies CASSQEGRGTEAFF.

V usage is TRBV4-3 and J usage is TRBJ2-7; no clear D gene. The V gene's germline CDR1 is LGHNA and CDR2 YSLEER. The V end was cut by 1 base, the J end by 7 bases, with 17 bases between. CDR3 length: 15 residues. The CDR3: CASSQGSLGNGEQYF. Written as DNA, the CDR3 is TGCGCCAGCAGCCAAGGGAGCCTAGGAAACGGGGAGCAGTACTTC.

This chain connects TRBV27 to TRBJ1-2, with unresolved D. From germline, CDR1 is MNHEY and CDR2 SMNVEV (reference sequence). CDR3 length: 14 amino acids. V lost 3 bases and J 4 bases, leaving 12 bases between the germline ends. For the CDR3, the DNA is TGTGCCAGCAGTTTTAACGGGGATAGCTATGGCTACACCTTC. It translates to CASSFNGDSYGYTF.

This clonotype was observed many times. The rearrangement links TRBV7-3 to TRBJ1-1; D uncertain. Trimming stripped 2 bases from V and 1 base from J, with 5 bases between. Germline V gives CDR1 SGHTA, CDR2 FQGTGA. The CDR3 consists of 13 residues. CDR3 region: CASSLSENTEAFF. The CDR3, as DNA: TGTGCCAGCAGCTTATCCGAGAACACTGAAGCTTTCTTT.

The CDR3 reads CASSSGWGIAETQYF. The CDR3 region has the DNA TGTGCCAGCAGCTCGGGGTGGGGGATCGCGGAGACCCAGTACTTC. This chain links TRBV7-2 with TRBJ2-7; D assignment may be TRBD1 or TRBD2 (5 bases each). The end of the DNA aligns better with TRBJ2-5, so the J call may be wrong. The CDR3 is made up of 15 amino acids. Germline CDR1 reads SGHTA; CDR2 reads FQGNSA.

V and J are TRBV7-2 and TRBJ1-2, with D perhaps TRBD1 (5 bases). Trimming shortened V by 3 bases and J by 4 bases, and 12 bases separated the two germline ends. The length of the CDR3 is 14 residues. CDR1 and CDR2 from the germline V gene are SGHTA and FQGNSA. DNA for the CDR3: TGTGCCAGCAGCTTTGAGGGGTCAGGCTATGGCTACACCTTC. Its translation is CASSFEGSGYGYTF.

This clonotype showed up just a few times. The rearrangement uses TRBV12-3 or TRBV12-4 and TRBJ2-7; no clear D. CDR3 length equals 14 residues. The ends were cut back, 7 bases at V and 2 bases at J, with 15 bases in the middle. CDR3 loop: CASTFGRSAYEQYF. The CDR3 nucleotides are TGTGCCAGCACTTTCGGTCGTAGTGCCTACGAGCAGTACTTC.

The CDR3, as DNA: TGCAGTGCTAGTCAAGGCGGGAGTCTTCACTACGAGCAGTACTTC. It specifies CSASQGGSLHYEQYF. The chain recombines TRBV20-1 with TRBJ2-7, with 7 bases lining up with TRBD2. This CDR3 is 15 amino acids long. In germline, CDR1 is DFQATT, CDR2 SNEGSKA (reference sequence). Unmatched junction bases numbered 11, after V lost 3 bases and J lost 3 bases.

The V and J genes are TRBV10-3 and TRBJ2-3; D is unclear. Germline CDR1 ENHRY, CDR2 SYGVKD. CDR3 length: 18 amino acids. With 4 bases removed from V and 2 bases from J, the gap between germline ends came to 22 bases. The CDR3 sequence is CAISASGRSGESTDTQYF. As DNA, the CDR3 is TGTGCCATCAGTGCATCAGGCCGCTCAGGCGAATCCACAGATACGCAGTATTTT.

This clonotype was recorded a few times. The rearrangement uses TRBV2 and TRBJ2-7, with TRBD2 identical over 8 bases. The CDR3 is 15 residues long. The junction had 12 bases not matched to a gene; V was cut back by 6 bases and J by 5 bases. Germline V gene sequence: CDR1 SNHLY, CDR2 FYNNEI. The DNA of the CDR3 is TGTGCCAGCAGGAGAGGGACTAGGTCTCTCCACGAGCAGTACTTC. It yields the protein CASRRGTRSLHEQYF.

This clonotype was seen once. The chain links TRBV11-2 to TRBJ2-7; 9 bases map to TRBD2. With V trimmed by 2 bases and J by 7 bases, 12 bases remained unmatched. CDR1 is SGHAT and CDR2 is FQNNGV in the germline V gene. The CDR3 loop spans 16 amino acids. CDR3: CASSLLGSGSSNEQYF. Written as DNA, the CDR3 is TGTGCCAGCAGCTTACTGGGTAGCGGGAGTTCTAATGAGCAGTACTTC.

Note on this clonotype: At one end the junction does not follow the germline gene, possibly because of a read error. This chain uses TRBV20-1 with TRBJ2-4; TRBD2 is a possible D gene (6 bases). The CDR3 sequence is 14 residues long. From germline, CDR1 is DFQATT and CDR2 SNEGSKA (reference sequence). CDR3 sequence reads: CSAKLAGLGNIQSF. The CDR3 nucleotides are TGCAGTGCTAAGCTCGCGGGACTGGGAAACATTCAGTCCTTC.